This entry describes one T cell receptor beta chain. The antigen is not known. The entry originates in a study of shared clonotypes between healthy human individuals. Profiling relied on immunoSEQ multiplex PCR, and the TCRdb table lists in-frame clones only, not all of them. The sample records around 1.1 million clones, 70% to 80% being singletons. Study-level results: The small donor group covered limited genetic and exposure diversity. Researchers found naive subsets generally carried larger estimated richness than memory subsets.

The germline gives CDR1 SNHLY, CDR2 FYNNEI. The CDR3 contains 15 residues. V was pared by 4 bases and J by 5 bases, with 11 bases of the junction left unmatched. The TCR originated in a man aged 18 to 35 in good health. Some clones in this sample may be carry-over from other donors' samples. The chain employs TRBV2 and TRBJ2-7; 7 bases are shared with TRBD2. Sequenced sample: memory CD4+ T cells from PBMCs. Subset: CD45RA-negative fraction. CDR3 amino acids: CASSGSLRESHEQYF. The CDR3, as DNA: TGTGCCAGCAGTGGAAGCTTGCGGGAGTCGCACGAGCAGTACTTC.